This is a list of T cell receptor beta chains from one sample in a study of cytomegalovirus exposure and HLA in healthy donors. Measured with immunoSEQ multiplex PCR; TCRdb has only the in-frame clones, and not every one. The profile covers over 150,000 clones, with roughly 78% appearing a single time and around 1.9% taken by the ten largest. Material: PBMCs. The receptors were gathered from a man in his forties or fifties in good health and CMV-seronegative. The CDR3 runs from the conserved cysteine through the conserved F or W. The D gene is left open where the match is weak. Rows may omit the clone size; those that give it use once, few, many or a size class.

length,V,J,D,size,CDR3,DNA
13,TRBV6-4,TRBJ2-1,TRBD2,.,CASSRVAGFEQFF,TGTGCCAGCAGTAGGGTAGCGGGATTCGAGCAGTTCTTC
14,TRBV19,TRBJ1-2,TRBD1,.,CASSTHYRGKGYTF,TGTGCCAGTAGTACGCACTACAGGGGTAAAGGCTACACCTTC
15,TRBV14,TRBJ1-2,.,.,CASSQDSGRVYGYTF,TGTGCCAGCAGCCAAGATTCCGGCAGGGTCTATGGCTACACCTTC
14,TRBV5-6,TRBJ2-7,TRBD1,.,CASSLQGSSYEQYF,TGTGCCAGCAGCCTACAGGGGAGCTCCTACGAGCAGTACTTC
14,TRBV18,TRBJ1-4,.,.,CASSPRGGEEKLFF,TGTGCCAGCTCACCTCGGGGAGGGGAAGAAAAACTGTTTTTT
14,TRBV7-8,TRBJ2-1,.,.,CASSFREKYNEQFF,TGTGCCAGCAGCTTCCGGGAGAAGTACAATGAGCAGTTCTTC
12,TRBV5-5,TRBJ2-5,.,.,CASNLREETQYF,TGTGCCAGCAATCTCCGGGAAGAGACCCAGTACTTC
15,TRBV6-5,TRBJ2-1,TRBD2,.,CASSIAGGYYNEQFF,TGTGCCAGCAGCATAGCGGGAGGGTACTACAATGAGCAGTTCTTC
16,TRBV5-1,TRBJ1-4,.,.,CASSLEGGSTNEKLFF,TGCGCCAGCAGCTTGGAGGGGGGGTCAACTAATGAAAAACTGTTTTTT
15,TRBV2,TRBJ2-2,TRBD2,.,CASSGTGRTSGELFF,TGTGCCAGCAGCGGTACCGGGAGGACGTCCGGGGAGCTGTTTTTT
14,TRBV5-1,TRBJ1-4,TRBD1,.,CASSFRDRDEKLFF,TGCGCCAGCAGCTTCCGGGACAGGGACGAAAAACTGTTTTTT
13,TRBV6-5,TRBJ2-1,.,.,CASSPGTPNEQFF,TGTGCCAGCAGCCCCGGGACTCCTAATGAGCAGTTCTTC
16,TRBV6-4,TRBJ2-3,TRBD2,.,CASSEQGLAGTDTQYF,TGTGCCAGCAGTGAACAAGGACTAGCGGGCACAGATACGCAGTATTTT
15,TRBV5-1,TRBJ2-1,TRBD1,.,CASSFGQGGENEQFF,TGCGCCAGCAGCTTCGGACAGGGTGGTGAGAATGAGCAGTTCTTC
15,TRBV7-9,TRBJ2-1,.,.,CASSLEVGHYNEQFF,TGTGCCAGCAGCTTAGAGGTGGGCCATTACAATGAGCAGTTCTTC
12,TRBV4-2,TRBJ2-7,.,.,CASGPVRGEQYF,TGTGCCAGCGGCCCCGTTCGAGGCGAGCAGTACTTC
18,TRBV4-1,TRBJ2-1,TRBD2,few,CASSQAPGGTSFYNEQFF,TGCGCCAGCAGCCAAGCCCCCGGGGGGACTAGCTTCTACAATGAGCAGTTCTTC
14,TRBV4-2,TRBJ1-1,.,once,CASSQEVGGVEAFF,TGTGCCAGCAGCCAAGAAGTAGGAGGGGTTGAAGCTTTCTTT
14,TRBV15,TRBJ1-6,TRBD1,.,CATSRDRYNSPLHF,TGTGCCACAAGCCGGGACAGGTATAATTCACCCCTCCACTTT
20,TRBV7-2,TRBJ2-1,TRBD2,.,CASSLARGTSWRSSYNEQFF,TGTGCCAGCAGCTTAGCGCGAGGGACTAGCTGGCGGAGCTCCTACAATGAGCAGTTCTTC
15,TRBV19,TRBJ2-7,TRBD1,.,CASSVAGQGSYEQYF,TGTGCCAGTAGTGTTGCGGGACAGGGCTCCTACGAGCAGTACTTC
14,TRBV12-5,TRBJ1-2,.,.,CASGIGPTNYGYTF,TGTGCTAGTGGTATCGGTCCTACCAACTATGGCTACACCTTC
15,TRBV7-9,TRBJ1-2,.,.,CASSPGGQQIYGYTF,TGTGCCAGCAGCCCCGGAGGACAGCAAATATATGGCTACACCTTC
18,TRBV9,TRBJ2-1,TRBD1,.,CASSVTTGQQSSYNEQFF,TGTGCCAGCAGCGTGACCACGGGACAGCAGAGCTCCTACAATGAGCAGTTCTTC
16,TRBV10-3,TRBJ2-5,TRBD2,.,CAISLVPGLAEETQYF,TGTGCCATCAGTCTTGTCCCGGGACTAGCCGAAGAGACCCAGTACTTC
15,TRBV27,TRBJ2-5,.,.,CASSLYYGAGETQYF,TGTGCCAGCAGTTTATACTATGGTGCGGGGGAGACCCAGTACTTC
14,TRBV18,TRBJ2-3,TRBD2,.,CASSATSGIDTQYF,TGTGCCAGCTCAGCGACTAGCGGGATAGATACGCAGTATTTT
17,TRBV7-9,TRBJ2-1,TRBD2,.,CASSLAQGLAGGREQFF,TGTGCCAGCAGCTTAGCCCAGGGACTAGCGGGAGGCCGCGAGCAGTTCTTC
15,TRBV7-2,TRBJ2-1,.,.,CASSRRGGTYNEQFF,TGTGCCAGCAGCCGCCGGGGTGGCACTTACAATGAGCAGTTCTTC
13,TRBV29-1,TRBJ1-2,TRBD1,.,CSDLDREGYGYTF,TGCAGCGATCTGGACAGGGAGGGTTATGGCTACACCTTC
13,TRBV5-1,TRBJ2-2,.,.,CASSFVPSGELFF,TGCGCCAGCAGCTTCGTTCCCTCCGGGGAGCTGTTTTTT
14,TRBV5-8,TRBJ1-1,TRBD1,.,CASSRVPGGTEAFF,TGTGCCAGCAGCCGAGTCCCAGGGGGCACTGAAGCTTTCTTT
16,TRBV29-1,TRBJ2-2,TRBD2,.,CSVGGAAGVPTGELFF,TGCAGCGTTGGGGGGGCAGCGGGAGTGCCCACCGGGGAGCTGTTTTTT
14,TRBV4-2,TRBJ2-1,.,.,CASSQGGTRQEQFF,TGTGCCAGCAGCCAAGGTGGGACTCGTCAAGAGCAGTTCTTC
11,TRBV28,TRBJ2-7,.,.,CASSPSREQYF,TGTGCCAGCAGCCCCTCGAGAGAGCAGTACTTC
16,TRBV4-3,TRBJ2-1,TRBD1,.,CASSQESRGFLNEQFF,TGCGCCAGCAGCCAAGAATCCAGGGGGTTCCTGAATGAGCAATTCTTC
16,TRBV7-6,TRBJ2-5,.,.,CASSPWVAENQETQYF,TGTGCCAGCAGCCCCTGGGTAGCGGAAAACCAAGAGACCCAGTACTTC
14,TRBV5-4,TRBJ2-7,TRBD1,.,CASSGGTGIDEQYF,TGTGCCAGCAGCGGCGGGACAGGGATTGACGAGCAGTACTTC
15,TRBV29-1,TRBJ2-2,.,.,CSVEGGIRGTGELFF,TGCAGCGTTGAAGGGGGAATAAGGGGCACCGGGGAGCTGTTTTTT
16,TRBV28,TRBJ2-3,TRBD2,.,CASSPVLAGGSDTQYF,TGTGCCAGCAGCCCTGTTTTAGCGGGTGGGTCAGATACGCAGTATTTT
13,TRBV19,TRBJ1-1,TRBD1,.,CASFQGAGSRAFF,TGTGCCAGTTTCCAGGGGGCTGGGAGTCGAGCTTTCTTT
15,TRBV4-3,TRBJ1-4,.,few,CASSQEGWGHEKLFF,TGCGCCAGCAGCCAAGAGGGATGGGGCCATGAAAAACTGTTTTTT
15,TRBV2,TRBJ2-3,TRBD2,.,CASGETSGRTDTQYF,TGTGCCAGCGGCGAGACTAGCGGGAGAACAGATACGCAGTATTTT
15,TRBV19,TRBJ1-2,TRBD1,.,CASTKPGQGAGGYTF,TGTGCCAGTACTAAACCGGGACAGGGGGCAGGGGGCTACACCTTC
13,TRBV14,TRBJ2-5,.,.,CASSQDRYETQYF,TGTGCCAGCAGCCAAGACAGATATGAGACCCAGTACTTC
15,TRBV9,TRBJ2-1,TRBD2,.,CASSVGISGYNEQFF,TGTGCCAGCAGCGTAGGTATTAGCGGGTACAATGAGCAGTTCTTC
19,TRBV4-1,TRBJ2-2,.,.,CASSPVILFVGVAPGELFF,TGCGCCAGCAGCCCCGTGATCCTGTTTGTGGGAGTCGCCCCGGGGGAGCTGTTTTTT
11,TRBV29-1,TRBJ2-1,.,.,CSVQRGNEQFF,TGCAGCGTGCAGAGGGGGAATGAGCAGTTCTTC